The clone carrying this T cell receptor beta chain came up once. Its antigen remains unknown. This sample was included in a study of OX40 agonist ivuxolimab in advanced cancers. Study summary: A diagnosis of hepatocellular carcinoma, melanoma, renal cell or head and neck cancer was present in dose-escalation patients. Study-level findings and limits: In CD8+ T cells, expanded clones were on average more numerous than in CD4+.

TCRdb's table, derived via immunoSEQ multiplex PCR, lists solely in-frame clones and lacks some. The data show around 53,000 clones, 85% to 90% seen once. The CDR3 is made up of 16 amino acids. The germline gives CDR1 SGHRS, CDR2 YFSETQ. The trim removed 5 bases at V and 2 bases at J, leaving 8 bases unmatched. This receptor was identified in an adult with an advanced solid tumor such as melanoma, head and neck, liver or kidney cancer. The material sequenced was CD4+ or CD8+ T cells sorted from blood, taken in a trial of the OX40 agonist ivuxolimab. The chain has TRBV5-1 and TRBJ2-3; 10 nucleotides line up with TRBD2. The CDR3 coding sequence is TGCGCCAGCAGACTTCTAGCGGGGGCCTACACAGATACGCAGTATTTT. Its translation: CASRLLAGAYTDTQYF.